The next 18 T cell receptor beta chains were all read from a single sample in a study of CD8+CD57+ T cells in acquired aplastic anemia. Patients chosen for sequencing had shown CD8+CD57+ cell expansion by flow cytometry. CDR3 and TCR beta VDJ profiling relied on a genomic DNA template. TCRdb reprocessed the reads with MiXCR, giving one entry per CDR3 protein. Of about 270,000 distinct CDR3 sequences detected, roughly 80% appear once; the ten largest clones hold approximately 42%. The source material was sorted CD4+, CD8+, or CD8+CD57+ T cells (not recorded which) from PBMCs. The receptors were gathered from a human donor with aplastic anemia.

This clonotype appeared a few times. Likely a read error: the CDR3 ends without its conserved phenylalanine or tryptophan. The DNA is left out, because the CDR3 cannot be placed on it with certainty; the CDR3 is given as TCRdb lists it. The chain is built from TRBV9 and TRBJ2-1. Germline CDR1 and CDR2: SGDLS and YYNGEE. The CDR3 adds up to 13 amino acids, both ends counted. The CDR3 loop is CASSVGSDTQQFV.

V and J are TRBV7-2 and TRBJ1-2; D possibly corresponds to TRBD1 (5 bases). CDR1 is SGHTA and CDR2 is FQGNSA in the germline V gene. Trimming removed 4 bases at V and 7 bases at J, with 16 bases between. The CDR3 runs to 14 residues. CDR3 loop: CASSSAVDGAGYTF. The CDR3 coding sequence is TGTGCCAGCAGCTCCGCGGTAGATGGGGCTGGCTACACCTTC.

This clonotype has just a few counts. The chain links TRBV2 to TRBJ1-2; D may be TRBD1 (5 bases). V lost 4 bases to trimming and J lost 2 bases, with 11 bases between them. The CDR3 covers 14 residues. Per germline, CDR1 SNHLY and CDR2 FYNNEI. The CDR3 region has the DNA TGTGCCAGCAGTGTTAGGGGAAGGAACTATGGCTACACCTTC. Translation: CASSVRGRNYGYTF.

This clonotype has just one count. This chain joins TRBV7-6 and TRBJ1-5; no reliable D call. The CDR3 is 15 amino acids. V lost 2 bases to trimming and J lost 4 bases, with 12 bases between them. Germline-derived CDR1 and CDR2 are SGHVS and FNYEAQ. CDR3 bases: TGTGCCAGCAGCTTATCCCAGGCCCCGAATCAGCCCCAGCATTTT. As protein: CASSLSQAPNQPQHF.

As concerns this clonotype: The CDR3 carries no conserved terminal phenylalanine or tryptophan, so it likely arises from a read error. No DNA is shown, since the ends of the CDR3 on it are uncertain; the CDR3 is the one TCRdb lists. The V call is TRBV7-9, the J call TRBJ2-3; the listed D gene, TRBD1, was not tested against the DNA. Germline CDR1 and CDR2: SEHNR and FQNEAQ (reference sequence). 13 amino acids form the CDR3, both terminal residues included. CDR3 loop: CASSDGGSDAPNV.

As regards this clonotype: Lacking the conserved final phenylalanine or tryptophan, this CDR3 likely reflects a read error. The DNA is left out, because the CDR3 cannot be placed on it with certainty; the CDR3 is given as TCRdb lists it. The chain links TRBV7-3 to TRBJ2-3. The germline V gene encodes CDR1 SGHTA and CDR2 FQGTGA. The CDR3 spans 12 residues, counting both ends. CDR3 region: CASSLGYETQYS.

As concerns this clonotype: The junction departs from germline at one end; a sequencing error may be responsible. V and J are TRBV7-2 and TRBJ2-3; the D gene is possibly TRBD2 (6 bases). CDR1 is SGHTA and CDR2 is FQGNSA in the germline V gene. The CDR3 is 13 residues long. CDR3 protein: CASREAGGATPYF. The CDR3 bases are TGTGCCAGCAGGGAAGCGGGCGGAGCTACGCCGTATTTT.

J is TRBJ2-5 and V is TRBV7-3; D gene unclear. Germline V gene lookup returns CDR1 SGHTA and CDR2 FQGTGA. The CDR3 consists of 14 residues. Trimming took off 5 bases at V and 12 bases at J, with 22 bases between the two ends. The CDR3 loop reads CASSRASEGDAEYF. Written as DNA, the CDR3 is TGTGCCAGCAGCAGAGCCAGCGAAGGAGACGCCGAGTACTTC.

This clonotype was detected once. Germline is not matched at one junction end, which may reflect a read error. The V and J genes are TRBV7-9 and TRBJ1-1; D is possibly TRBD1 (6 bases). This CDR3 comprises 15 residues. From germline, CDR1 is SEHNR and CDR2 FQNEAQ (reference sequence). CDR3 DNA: TGCGCCAGCAGCCCCATTGGAAAGGGGGATACTGAAGCTTTCTTT. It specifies CASSPIGKGDTEAFF.

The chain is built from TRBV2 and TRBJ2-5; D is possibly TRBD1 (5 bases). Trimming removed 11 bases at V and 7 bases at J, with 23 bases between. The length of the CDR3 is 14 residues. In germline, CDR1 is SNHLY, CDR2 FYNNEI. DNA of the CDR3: TGTGCCTACGAGGTAGGGGCGTACCAAACGACCCAGTACTTC. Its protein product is CAYEVGAYQTTQYF.

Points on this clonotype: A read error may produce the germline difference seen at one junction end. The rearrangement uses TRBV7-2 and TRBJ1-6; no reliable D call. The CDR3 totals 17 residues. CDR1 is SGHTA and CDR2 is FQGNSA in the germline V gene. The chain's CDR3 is CASSLASGSAGNSPLHF. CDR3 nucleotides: TGTGCCAGCAGTTTAGCGTCGGGGTCAGCGGGGAATTCACCCCTCCACTTT.

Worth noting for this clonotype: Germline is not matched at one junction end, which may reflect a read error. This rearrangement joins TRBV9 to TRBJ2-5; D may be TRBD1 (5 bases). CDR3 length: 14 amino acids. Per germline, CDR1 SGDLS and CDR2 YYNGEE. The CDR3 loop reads CATSRGRQKAAPYF. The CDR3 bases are TGTGCCACCAGCAGAGGCAGACAGAAAGCAGCCCCGTACTTC.

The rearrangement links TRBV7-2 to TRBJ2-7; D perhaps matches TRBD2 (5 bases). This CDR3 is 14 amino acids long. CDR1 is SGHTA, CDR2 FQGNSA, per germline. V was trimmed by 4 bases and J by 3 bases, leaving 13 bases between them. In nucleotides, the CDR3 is TGTGCCAGCAGCTCCGTGAGGGAAAACTACGAGCAGTACTTC. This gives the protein CASSSVRENYEQYF.

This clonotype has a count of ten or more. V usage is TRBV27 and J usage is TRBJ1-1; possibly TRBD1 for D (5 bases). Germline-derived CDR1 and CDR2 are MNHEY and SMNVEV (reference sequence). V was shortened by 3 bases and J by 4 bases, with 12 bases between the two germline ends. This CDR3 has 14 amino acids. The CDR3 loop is CASSFSSGSTEAFF. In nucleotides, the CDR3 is TGTGCCAGCAGTTTCTCTTCAGGGAGCACTGAAGCTTTCTTT.

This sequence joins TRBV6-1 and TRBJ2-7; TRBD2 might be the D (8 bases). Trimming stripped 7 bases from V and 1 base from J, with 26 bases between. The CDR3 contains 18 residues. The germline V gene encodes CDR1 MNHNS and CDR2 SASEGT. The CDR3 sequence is CASTLVVSGTALSYEQYV. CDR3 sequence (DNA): TGTGCCAGCACCTTAGTAGTTAGCGGGACAGCCCTTTCCTACGAGCAGTACGTC.

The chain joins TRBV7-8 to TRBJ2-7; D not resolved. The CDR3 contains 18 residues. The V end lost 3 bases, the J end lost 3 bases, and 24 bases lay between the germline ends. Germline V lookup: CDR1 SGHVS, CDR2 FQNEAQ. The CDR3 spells CASSFHRDAAALYYEQYV. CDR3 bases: TGTGCCAGCAGCTTTCATCGAGACGCGGCTGCCCTTTACTACGAGCAGTACGTC.

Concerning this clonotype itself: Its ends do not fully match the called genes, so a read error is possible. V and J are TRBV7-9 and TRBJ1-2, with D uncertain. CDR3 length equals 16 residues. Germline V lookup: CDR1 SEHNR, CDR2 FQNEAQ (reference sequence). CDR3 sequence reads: CASSLVPEELVFGYTF. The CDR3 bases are TGTGCTAGCAGCTTAGTACCCGAGGAGCTGGTATTTGGATACACCTTC.

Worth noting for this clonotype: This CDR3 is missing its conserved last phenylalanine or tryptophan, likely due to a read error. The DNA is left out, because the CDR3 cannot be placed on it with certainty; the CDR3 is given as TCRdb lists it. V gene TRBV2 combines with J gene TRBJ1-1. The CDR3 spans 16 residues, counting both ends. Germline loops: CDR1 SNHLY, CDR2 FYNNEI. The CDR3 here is CASGGRPADTQSFAPV.